A single sample is the source of the 3 T cell receptor beta chains below, sequenced in a study of blood T cell repertoires in COVID-19. Produced via immunoSEQ multiplex PCR; TCRdb's table is partial and in-frame only. The sample contains about 42,000 clones, 70% to 90% of which appear only once. The sample comprised peripheral blood. Receptors were obtained from a man aged 70 or older with acute or convalescent COVID-19.

The gene calls are TRBV4-3 and TRBJ1-2; maybe TRBD1 (6 bases). Trimming pared 0 bases from V and 4 bases from J, leaving 12 bases between. The V gene's germline CDR1 is LGHNA and CDR2 YSLEER. The CDR3 length is 15 residues. CDR3 DNA sequence: TGCGCCAGCAGCCAAGATCCCAGGGGTGGCTATGGCTACACCTTC. Its protein product is CASSQDPRGGYGYTF.

The chain has TRBV18 and TRBJ2-7; 12 positions agree with TRBD2. After removal of 3 bases from V and 3 bases from J, the junction contained 6 bases not matched to a gene. The germline gives CDR1 KGHSH, CDR2 LQKENI. This CDR3 is built from 16 residues. CDR3 bases: TGTGCCAGCTCACCCGGTTGGACTAGCGGGAACTACGAGCAGTACTTC. It yields the protein CASSPGWTSGNYEQYF.

This chain links TRBV7-6 with TRBJ2-2; 8 nucleotides line up with TRBD1. The CDR3 covers 15 residues. J was trimmed by 2 bases and V by 3 bases; bases with no gene match: 2. Germline loops: CDR1 SGHVS, CDR2 FNYEAQ. The DNA for the CDR3 is TGTGCCAGCAGCTTGGACAGGGCCAACACCGGGGAGCTGTTTTTT. Its protein is CASSLDRANTGELFF.